This T cell receptor (beta chain) is from a study of radiotherapy plus CTLA-4 blockade in lung cancer listed by TCRdb under 2018. Looking at the study overall: Objective responses were observed in 18% of enrolled patients, and disease control was achieved in around 30%.

V sheds 2 bases and J sheds 5 bases, leaving 10 bases between their ends. CDR1 SGHRS and CDR2 YFSETQ are derived from the germline V gene. The CDR3 runs 13 residues from the cysteine to the phenylalanine. This entry keeps only the CDR3 DNA: 39 bases, framed from base 1. The library was generated by the immunoSEQ multiplex PCR assay. In its TCRdb copy, this immuneACCESS table keeps in-frame sequences only and misses some clones. Where compared with another copy, unresolved V genes explain less than half of these, and the others have no known cause. The sample table shows 64,000 or so clones, and roughly 76% are seen once. The biggest ten clones account for about 8.5% of the sample. Findings and caveats that apply to the study as a whole: After treatment with radiotherapy and ipilimumab, TCR clones that came from tumors expanded in the peripheral blood. The strongest predictors of response, as reported, were early dynamic changes in blood T cell clones along with a rise in serum interferon-beta after radiation.

Of note for this clone: Its cognate antigen has yet to be identified. Base qualities are not at hand, and no much larger clone is one base apart.

The study evaluated CTLA-4 blockade (ipilimumab) given together with focal radiation therapy in patients who had chemo-refractory metastatic non-small-cell lung cancer. This receptor chain uses TRBV5-1 and TRBJ1-1, with a tentative D gene TRBD1 over 6 matching bases. The sequencing used peripheral blood, collected from a patient treated with radiotherapy plus ipilimumab. The TCR was taken from a human donor with non-small cell lung cancer whose response to radiotherapy plus ipilimumab could not be evaluated. The DNA is TGCGCCAGCAGCTTACAGGGTAATACTGAAGCTTTCTTT. Translated, this is CASSLQGNTEAFF.